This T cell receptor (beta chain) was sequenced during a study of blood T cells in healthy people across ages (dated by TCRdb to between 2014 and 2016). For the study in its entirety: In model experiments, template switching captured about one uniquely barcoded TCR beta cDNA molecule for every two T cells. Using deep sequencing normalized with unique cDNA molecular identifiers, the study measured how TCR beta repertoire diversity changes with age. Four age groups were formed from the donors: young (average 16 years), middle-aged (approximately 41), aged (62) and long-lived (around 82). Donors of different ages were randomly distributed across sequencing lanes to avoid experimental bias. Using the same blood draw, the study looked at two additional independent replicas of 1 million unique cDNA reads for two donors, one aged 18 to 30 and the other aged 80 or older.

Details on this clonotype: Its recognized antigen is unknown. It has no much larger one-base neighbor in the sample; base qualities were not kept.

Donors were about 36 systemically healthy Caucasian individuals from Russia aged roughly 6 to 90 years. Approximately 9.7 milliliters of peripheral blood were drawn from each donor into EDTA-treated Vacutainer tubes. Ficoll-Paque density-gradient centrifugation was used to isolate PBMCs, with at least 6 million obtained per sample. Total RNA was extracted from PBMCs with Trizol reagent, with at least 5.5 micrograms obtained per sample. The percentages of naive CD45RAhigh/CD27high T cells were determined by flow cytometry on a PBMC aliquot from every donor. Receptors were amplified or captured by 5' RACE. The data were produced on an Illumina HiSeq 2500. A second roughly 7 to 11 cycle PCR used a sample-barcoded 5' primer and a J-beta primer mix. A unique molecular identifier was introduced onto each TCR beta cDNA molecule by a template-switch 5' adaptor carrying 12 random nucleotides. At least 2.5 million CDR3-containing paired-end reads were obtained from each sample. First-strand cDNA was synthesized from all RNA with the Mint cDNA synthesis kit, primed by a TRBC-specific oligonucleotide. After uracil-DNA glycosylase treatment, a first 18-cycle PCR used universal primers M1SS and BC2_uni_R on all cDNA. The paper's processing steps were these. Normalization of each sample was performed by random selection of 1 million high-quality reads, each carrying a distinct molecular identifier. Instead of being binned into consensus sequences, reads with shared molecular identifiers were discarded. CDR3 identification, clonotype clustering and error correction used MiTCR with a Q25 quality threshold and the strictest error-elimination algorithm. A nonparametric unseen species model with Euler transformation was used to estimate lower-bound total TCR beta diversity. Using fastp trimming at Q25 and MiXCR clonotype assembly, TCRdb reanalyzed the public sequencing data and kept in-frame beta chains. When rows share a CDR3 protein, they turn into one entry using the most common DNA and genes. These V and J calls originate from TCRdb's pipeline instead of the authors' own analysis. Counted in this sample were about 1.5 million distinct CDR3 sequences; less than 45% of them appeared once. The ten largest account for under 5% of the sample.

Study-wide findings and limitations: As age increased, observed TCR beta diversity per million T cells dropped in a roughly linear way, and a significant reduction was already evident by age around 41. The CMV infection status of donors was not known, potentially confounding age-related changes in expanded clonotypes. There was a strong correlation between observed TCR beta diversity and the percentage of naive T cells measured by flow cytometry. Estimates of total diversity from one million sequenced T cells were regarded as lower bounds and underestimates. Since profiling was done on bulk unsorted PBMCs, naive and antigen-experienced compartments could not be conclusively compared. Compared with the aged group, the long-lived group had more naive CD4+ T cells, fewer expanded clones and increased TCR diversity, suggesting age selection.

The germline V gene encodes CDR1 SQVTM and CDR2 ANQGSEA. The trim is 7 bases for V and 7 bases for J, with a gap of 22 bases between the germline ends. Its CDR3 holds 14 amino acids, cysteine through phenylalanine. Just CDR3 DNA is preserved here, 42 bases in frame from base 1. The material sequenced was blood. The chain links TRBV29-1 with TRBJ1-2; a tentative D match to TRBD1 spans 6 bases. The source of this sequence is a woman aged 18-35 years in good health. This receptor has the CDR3 CSASDGTTSGGYTF. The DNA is TGCAGCGCCTCTGATGGGACAACCAGCGGTGGCTACACCTTC.